This T cell receptor (beta chain) was sequenced during a study of relationships among human T cell subsets. The T cell receptor alpha and beta CDR3 regions were amplified from mRNA by semiquantitative ARM-PCR. ARM-PCR used tagged nested gene-specific primers, then communal superprimers for exponential amplification. TCRdb reanalysed the multiplex PCR reads using MiXCR and keeps one entry per CDR3 protein. Among around 14,000 distinct CDR3 sequences listed, roughly 64% were seen once. Study-wide results and caveats: Regulatory and Th2 subsets had few clones over 100 reads, unlike CD8+ cytotoxic cells. Th1, Th2 and regulatory subsets overlapped substantially in CDR3 sequences.

Concerning this clonotype itself: Antigen: not known.

V lost 5 bases, J lost 10 bases, and 19 bases lay in between. Germline V gene lookup returns CDR1 MNHNY and CDR2 SVGAGI (reference sequence). The CDR3 has 14 amino acids. Sequenced: total T cells sorted from blood. The sequence derives from a man in his forties or fifties in good health. V gene TRBV6-6 combines with J gene TRBJ2-3; D perhaps matches TRBD1 (8 bases). CDR3 coding DNA: TGTGCCAGCAGTGAATCGGACAGGGAGGGCGCGCAGTATTTT. Residues: CASSESDREGAQYF.